The clone carrying this TCR beta chain is a singleton in its sample. Its antigen is still unknown. The missing conserved phenylalanine or tryptophan at the end of this CDR3 makes a read error likely. General study points: Tumor memory CD4+ T cell TCR gene usage clustered with blood and lymph node memory CD4+ cells and lymph node naive CD4+ cells.

The CDR3 totals 14 residues. The germline gives CDR1 KGHSH, CDR2 LQKENI. Trimming pared 5 bases from V and 5 bases from J, leaving 15 bases between. Semi-nested PCR with Nested Universal Primer A followed constant-region reverse priming of full-length variable regions. In TCRdb, the 5' RACE reads were re-called with MiXCR into one record per CDR3 protein. The sample lists around 44,000 distinct CDR3 sequences, roughly 21% seen once, with approximately 4% in the top ten. Treg sorting used a CD4+CD25+CD127-/low gate. The chain uses TRBV18 and TRBJ2-5; no clear D gene. Sequencing was done on a sample of Tregs sorted from blood. This TCR was recovered from a female donor with breast cancer. The CDR3 coding sequence is TGTGCCAGCTCAACTCCGGCTAGTGAGGAGACCCAGTACCTC. Translation: CASSTPASEETQYL.